A single TCR beta chain is shown here with its context. This sample was taken from a study of regulatory T cells in long-lasting Graves disease. Relying on iRepertoire HTBI primers and Arm-PCR of CDR3 regions, the team built TCR beta libraries. As handled by the study authors: Taken together, the samples had roughly 63 TRBV and 13 to 15 TRBJ segments identified. TCRdb ran MiXCR on the multiplex PCR reads and lists one entry per CDR3 protein. These V and J calls originate from TCRdb's pipeline instead of the authors' own analysis. This table has about 420,000 distinct CDR3 sequences, about a sixth appearing once. The time point denotes: newly diagnosed GD, antithyroid drugs for less than 3 months. With RNA extracted from PBMCs as input, the TCR library was made. Trimming pared 5 bases from V and 6 bases from J, leaving 17 bases between. Germline V CDR1 and CDR2: SGHTA, FQGNSA. This CDR3 has 14 residues.

These sequences were also reported in another study, on T cells in Graves' hyperthyroidism and ophthalmopathy.

The chain carries TRBV7-2 and TRBJ2-7, with D maybe TRBD1 (5 bases). Sequenced material: peripheral blood mononuclear cells (PBMCs), taken at new diagnosis, from a patient treated with antithyroid drugs. This TCR derives from a woman aged 18 to 35 with Graves disease. CDR3 sequence reads: CASSPRRVEVEQYF. The CDR3 DNA follows: TGTGCCAGCAGCCCCCGCAGGGTAGAAGTCGAGCAGTACTTC.